Detailed here is one TCR beta chain. Antigen specificity is unknown. The sample originates from a study of T cell responses to AZD1222 COVID-19 vaccine. Sequencing used immunoSEQ multiplex PCR; TCRdb keeps in-frame clones, though not all of them. Counted here are about 45,000 clones, around three quarters occurring once; the ten biggest clones make up less than 25%. General study results and limits: Clonal diversity was possibly underestimated, and white British individuals and females predominated among donors. Repertoires were sampled only after the peak T cell response. At baseline, just five to seven AZD1222 recipients tested seropositive. Regions left unmutated in variants are reportedly the target of nearly half of spike-specific TCRs.

This CDR3 has 13 amino acids. V dropped 8 bases and J dropped 2 bases, with 13 bases sitting between them. This sample comprised peripheral blood, obtained 28 days after the second dose of the MenACWY control vaccine. The chain links TRBV12-3 or TRBV12-4 to TRBJ2-7; weak D call: TRBD1 (7 bases). The TCR was taken from an adult who received the MenACWY meningococcal vaccine as a control. DNA of the CDR3: TGTGCCAGCGCCAGGGGGGCAGCCTACGAGCAGTACTTC. It codes for CASARGAAYEQYF.